The 9 T cell receptor beta chains listed next were all sequenced from one sample in a study of T cells in Graves' hyperthyroidism and ophthalmopathy. Using RNA transcripts as the source, TCR beta CDR3 regions were amplified. HTBI primers were the set used in a first-round RT-PCR of the TCR CDR3. TCRdb re-analysed the multiplex PCR reads in MiXCR, keeping a single row per CDR3 protein. The sample records fewer than 450,000 distinct CDR3 sequences, roughly 20% being singletons. Sequencing was done on a sample of blood. Receptor source: a man between 18 and 29 years old with Graves' ophthalmopathy.

This clonotype was counted at least ten times. The chain couples TRBV12-3 or TRBV12-4 to TRBJ2-7, with 7 bases identical to TRBD1. This CDR3 is built from 15 residues. V shed 1 base, J shed 2 bases, and the junction held 5 bases outside the gene matches. CDR3 DNA: TGTGCCAGCAGTTTAGGTGACAGGGCTACCTACGAGCAGTACTTC. It is translated as CASSLGDRATYEQYF.

The chain carries TRBV15 and TRBJ2-5; D not certain. From germline, CDR1 is LNHNV and CDR2 YYDKDF (reference sequence). The CDR3 totals 16 residues. V lost 0 bases to trimming and J lost 7 bases, with 18 bases between them. The CDR3 region is CATSREVVVPAWTQYF. CDR3 bases: TGTGCCACCAGCAGAGAGGTCGTGGTCCCTGCATGGACCCAGTACTTC.

This clonotype was seen a few times. The chain couples TRBV18 to TRBJ1-1, with D perhaps matching TRBD1 (6 bases). Germline lookup yields CDR1 KGHSH and CDR2 LQKENI. This CDR3 has 16 amino acids. Trimming left V 3 bases short and J 0 bases short, with 14 bases between. This chain's CDR3 is CASSPYAGAMNTEAFF. CDR3 bases: TGTGCCAGCTCACCCTATGCAGGGGCCATGAACACTGAAGCTTTCTTT.

This clonotype was recorded a few times. V is TRBV4-1 and J is TRBJ2-3; D call uncertain. This CDR3 region has 13 residues. Trimming pared 4 bases from V and 6 bases from J, leaving 11 bases between. CDR1 and CDR2 (germline): MGHRA, YSYEKL. CDR3 bases: TGCGCCAGCAGCCCCCGAGTACTTGATACGCAGTATTTT. Its translation is CASSPRVLDTQYF.

The chain couples TRBV4-1 to TRBJ1-1, with a possible D match to TRBD1 (5 bases). V was shortened by 3 bases and J by 3 bases, with 11 bases between the two germline ends. In germline, CDR1 is MGHRA, CDR2 YSYEKL. The CDR3 runs to 14 residues. The DNA for the CDR3 is TGCGCCAGCAGCCACCAGGAGGGGTACACTGAAGCTTTCTTT. It is translated as CASSHQEGYTEAFF.

This clonotype was picked up many times. This chain joins TRBV2 and TRBJ1-6; the D gene is possibly TRBD1 (5 bases). The germline V and J ends were trimmed by 7 bases and 5 bases, with 18 bases remaining between them. Germline V gives CDR1 SNHLY, CDR2 FYNNEI. The CDR3 has 16 residues. CDR3 loop: CASKLTGTGDNSPLHF. CDR3 bases: TGTGCCAGCAAGCTCACCGGGACGGGAGATAATTCACCCCTCCACTTT.

This clonotype was detected many times. V usage is TRBV27 and J usage is TRBJ2-1; 8 nucleotides align to TRBD1. V lost 6 bases and J lost 1; bases outside the gene matches: 2. Germline V gene lookup returns CDR1 MNHEY and CDR2 SMNVEV (reference sequence). This CDR3 spans 14 amino acids. The CDR3 reads CASSGTGSYNEQFF. The CDR3 DNA follows: TGTGCCAGCAGCGGGACAGGTTCCTACAATGAGCAGTTCTTC.

This clonotype appeared many times. The rearrangement links TRBV2 to TRBJ1-6, with a weak D call TRBD1 (6 bases). V lost 9 bases, J lost 6 bases, and 12 bases lay in between. The germline CDR1 and CDR2 sequences are SNHLY and FYNNEI. CDR3 length: 13 residues. The CDR3 protein is CASTRDINSPLHF. CDR3 sequence (DNA): TGTGCCAGTACCCGGGACATTAATTCACCCCTCCACTTT.

As for this clonotype: Being one base from a much bigger clone, this may be a read error. The rearrangement uses TRBV13 and TRBJ2-7, with no clear D. The germline V gene has CDR1 PRHDT and CDR2 FYEKMQ (reference sequence). There are 13 residues in the CDR3. CDR3 sequence (DNA): TGTGTCAGCAGCCCTGGTCTCTCCTACGAGCAGTACTTC. The encoded protein is CVSSPGLSYEQYF.